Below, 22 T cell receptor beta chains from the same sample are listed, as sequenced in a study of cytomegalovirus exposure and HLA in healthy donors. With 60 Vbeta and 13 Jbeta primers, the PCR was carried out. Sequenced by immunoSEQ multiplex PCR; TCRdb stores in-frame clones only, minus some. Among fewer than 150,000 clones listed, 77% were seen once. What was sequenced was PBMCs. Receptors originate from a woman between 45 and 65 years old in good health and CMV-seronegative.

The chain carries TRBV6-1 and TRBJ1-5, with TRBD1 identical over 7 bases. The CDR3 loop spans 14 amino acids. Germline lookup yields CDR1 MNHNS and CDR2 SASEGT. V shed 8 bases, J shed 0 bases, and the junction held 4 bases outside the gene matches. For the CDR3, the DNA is TGTGCCAGCGGCGACAGGGATAGCAATCAGCCCCAGCATTTT. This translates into CASGDRDSNQPQHF.

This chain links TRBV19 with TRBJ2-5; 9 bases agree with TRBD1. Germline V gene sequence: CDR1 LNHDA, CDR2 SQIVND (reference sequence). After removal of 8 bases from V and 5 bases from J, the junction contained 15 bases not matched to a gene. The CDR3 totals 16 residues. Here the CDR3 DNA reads TGTGCCAGTGGGGGGACAGGGAGTAGAGGGAAGGAGACCCAGTACTTC. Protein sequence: CASGGTGSRGKETQYF.

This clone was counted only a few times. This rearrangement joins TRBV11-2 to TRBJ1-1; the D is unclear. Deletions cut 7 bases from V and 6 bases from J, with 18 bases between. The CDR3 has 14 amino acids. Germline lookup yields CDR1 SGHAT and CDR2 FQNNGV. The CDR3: CASTLETRGAEAFF. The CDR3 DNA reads TGTGCCAGCACCCTTGAGACGCGAGGTGCTGAAGCTTTCTTT.

Here the CDR3 reads CASSLDISWVRVYF. CDR3 nucleotides: TGTGCCAGCAGTTTAGATATCAGTTGGGTCCGGGTGTACTTC. The chain combines TRBV28 with TRBJ2-7; unclear D gene. This CDR3 spans 14 amino acids. V lost 2 bases, J lost 12 bases, and 20 bases lay in between. The V gene's germline CDR1 is MDHEN and CDR2 SYDVKM.

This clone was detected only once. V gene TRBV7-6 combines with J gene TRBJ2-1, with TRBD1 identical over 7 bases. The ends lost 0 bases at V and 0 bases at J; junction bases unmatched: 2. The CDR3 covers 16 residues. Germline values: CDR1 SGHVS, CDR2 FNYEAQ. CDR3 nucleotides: TGTGCCAGCAGCTTAGCGGGACAGAGCTCCTACAATGAGCAGTTCTTC. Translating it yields CASSLAGQSSYNEQFF.

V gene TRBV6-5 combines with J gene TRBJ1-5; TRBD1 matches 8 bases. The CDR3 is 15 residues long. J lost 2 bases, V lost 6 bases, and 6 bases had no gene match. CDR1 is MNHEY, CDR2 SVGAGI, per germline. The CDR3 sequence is CASSTGTGGNQPQHF. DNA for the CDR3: TGTGCCAGCAGCACCGGGACAGGCGGCAATCAGCCCCAGCATTTT.

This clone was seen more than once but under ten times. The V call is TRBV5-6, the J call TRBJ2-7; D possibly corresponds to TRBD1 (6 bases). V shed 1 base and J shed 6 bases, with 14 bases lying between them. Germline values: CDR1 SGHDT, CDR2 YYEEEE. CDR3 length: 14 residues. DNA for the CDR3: TGTGCCAGCAGCTTGCTACTATCAGGGGCCGAGCAGTACTTC. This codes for CASSLLLSGAEQYF.

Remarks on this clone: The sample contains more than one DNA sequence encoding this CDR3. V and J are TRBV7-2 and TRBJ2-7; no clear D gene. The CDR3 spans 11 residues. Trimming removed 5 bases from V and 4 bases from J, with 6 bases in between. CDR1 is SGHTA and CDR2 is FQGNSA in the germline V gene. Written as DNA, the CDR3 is TGTGCCAGCAGCCCCTTGTACGAGCAGTACTTC. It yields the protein CASSPLYEQYF.

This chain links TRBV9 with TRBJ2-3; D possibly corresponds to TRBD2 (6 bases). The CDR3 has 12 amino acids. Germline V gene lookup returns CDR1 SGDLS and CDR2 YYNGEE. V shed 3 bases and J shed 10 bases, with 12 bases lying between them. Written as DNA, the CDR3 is TGTGCCAGCAGCGAGGGAGGAAGGGCGCAGTATTTT. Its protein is CASSEGGRAQYF.

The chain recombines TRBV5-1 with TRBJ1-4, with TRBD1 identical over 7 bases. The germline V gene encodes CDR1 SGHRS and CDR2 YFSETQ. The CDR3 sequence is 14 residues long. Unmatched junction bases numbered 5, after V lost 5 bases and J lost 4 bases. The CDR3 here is CASRSQGSNEKLFF. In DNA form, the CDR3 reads TGCGCCAGCAGGTCACAGGGGAGTAATGAAAAACTGTTTTTT.

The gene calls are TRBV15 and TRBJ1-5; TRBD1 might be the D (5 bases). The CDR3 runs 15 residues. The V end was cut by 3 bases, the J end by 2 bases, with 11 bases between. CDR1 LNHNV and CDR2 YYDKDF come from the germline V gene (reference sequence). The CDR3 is CATSSAGWGNQPQHF. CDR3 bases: TGTGCCACCAGCAGTGCAGGGTGGGGCAATCAGCCCCAGCATTTT.

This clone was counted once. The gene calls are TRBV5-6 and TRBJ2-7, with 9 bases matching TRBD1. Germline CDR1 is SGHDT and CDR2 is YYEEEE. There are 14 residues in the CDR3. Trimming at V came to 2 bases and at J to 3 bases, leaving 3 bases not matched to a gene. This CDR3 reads CASSFGTGYYEQYF. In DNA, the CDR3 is TGTGCCAGCAGCTTTGGGACAGGGTACTACGAGCAGTACTTC.

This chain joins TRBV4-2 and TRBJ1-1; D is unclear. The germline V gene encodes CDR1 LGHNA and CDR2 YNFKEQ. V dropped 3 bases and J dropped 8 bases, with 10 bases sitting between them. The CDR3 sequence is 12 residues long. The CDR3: CASSHLPGEAFF. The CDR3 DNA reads TGTGCCAGCAGCCACCTGCCGGGGGAAGCTTTCTTT.

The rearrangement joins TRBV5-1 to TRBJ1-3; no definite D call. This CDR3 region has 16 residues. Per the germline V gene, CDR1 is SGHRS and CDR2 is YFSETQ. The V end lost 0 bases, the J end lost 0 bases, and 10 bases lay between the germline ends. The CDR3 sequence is CASSLGLEFSGNTIYF. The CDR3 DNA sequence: TGCGCCAGCAGCTTGGGACTGGAATTCTCTGGAAACACCATATATTTT.

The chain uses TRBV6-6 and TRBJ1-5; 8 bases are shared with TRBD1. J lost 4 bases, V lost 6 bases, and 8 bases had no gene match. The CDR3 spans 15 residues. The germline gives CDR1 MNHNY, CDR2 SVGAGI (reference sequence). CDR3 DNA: TGTGCCAGCAGGCCAGGGACAGGCCCTAATCAGCCCCAGCATTTT. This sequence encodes CASRPGTGPNQPQHF.

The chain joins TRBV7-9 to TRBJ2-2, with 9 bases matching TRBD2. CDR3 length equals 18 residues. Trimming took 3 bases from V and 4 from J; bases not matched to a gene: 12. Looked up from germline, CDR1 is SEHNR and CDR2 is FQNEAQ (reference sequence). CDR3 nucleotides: TGTGCCAGCAGCTTCAGTCTGGTAGCGGGGGCTAGCACCGGGGAGCTGTTTTTT. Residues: CASSFSLVAGASTGELFF.

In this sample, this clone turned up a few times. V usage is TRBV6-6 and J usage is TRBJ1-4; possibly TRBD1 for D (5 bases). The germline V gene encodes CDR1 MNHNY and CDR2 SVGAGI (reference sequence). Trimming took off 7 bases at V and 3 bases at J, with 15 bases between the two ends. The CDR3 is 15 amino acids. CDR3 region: CASTRGTVANEKLFF. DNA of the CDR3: TGTGCCAGCACTCGGGGGACCGTTGCTAATGAAAAACTGTTTTTT.

This chain's CDR3 is CATSARTSGGADTQYF. CDR3 nucleotide sequence: TGTGCCACCAGCGCCCGGACTAGCGGGGGGGCAGATACGCAGTATTTT. This rearrangement joins TRBV15 to TRBJ2-3; 15 nucleotides align to TRBD2. In germline, CDR1 is LNHNV, CDR2 YYDKDF (reference sequence). With V trimmed by 5 bases and J by 4 bases, 4 bases remained unmatched. This CDR3 contains 16 residues.

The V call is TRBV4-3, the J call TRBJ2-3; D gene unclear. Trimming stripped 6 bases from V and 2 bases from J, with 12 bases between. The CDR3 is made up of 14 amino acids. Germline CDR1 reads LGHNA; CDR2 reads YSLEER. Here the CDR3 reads CASSKSRITDTQYF. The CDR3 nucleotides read TGCGCCAGCAGTAAAAGCCGCATCACAGATACGCAGTATTTT.

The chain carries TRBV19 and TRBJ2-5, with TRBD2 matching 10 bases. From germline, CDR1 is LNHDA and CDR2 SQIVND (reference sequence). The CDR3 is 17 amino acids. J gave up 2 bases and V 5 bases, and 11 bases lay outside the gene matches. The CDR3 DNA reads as TGTGCCAGTAGTGGGATAGCGGGGGGCCGCTCGCAAGAGACCCAGTACTTC. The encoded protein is CASSGIAGGRSQETQYF.

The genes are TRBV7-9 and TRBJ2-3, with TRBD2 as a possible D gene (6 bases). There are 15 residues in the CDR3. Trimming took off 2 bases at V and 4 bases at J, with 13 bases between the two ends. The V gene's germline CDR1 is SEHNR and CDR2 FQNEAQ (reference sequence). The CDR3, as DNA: TGTGCCAGCAGCTTATTGCGGGGTATGGCAGATACGCAGTATTTT. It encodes CASSLLRGMADTQYF. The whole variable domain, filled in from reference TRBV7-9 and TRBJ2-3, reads DTGVSQNPRHKITKRGQNVTFRCDPISEHNRLYWYRQTLGQGPEFLTYFQNEAQLEKSRLLSDRFSAERPKGSFSTLEIQRTEQGDSAMYLCASSLLRGMADTQYFGPGTRLTVL.

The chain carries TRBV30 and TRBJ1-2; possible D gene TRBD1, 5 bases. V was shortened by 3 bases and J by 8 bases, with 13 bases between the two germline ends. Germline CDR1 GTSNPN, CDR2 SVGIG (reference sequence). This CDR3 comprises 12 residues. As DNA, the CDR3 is TGTGCCTGGAGCGACCAGGGCCAGGGCTACACCTTC. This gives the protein CAWSDQGQGYTF.